This T cell receptor (beta chain) comes out of a study of T-cell memory formation after mild COVID-19. Overall study: TCR clusters mostly belonged to single donors.

TCRdb re-called the 5' RACE reads with MiXCR, one entry per CDR3 protein. The sample includes approximately 88,000 distinct CDR3 sequences, about 23% of them seen just once. Trimming removed 6 bases from V and 5 bases from J; junction bases left unmatched: 8. The CDR3 runs to 14 residues. Germline loops: CDR1 LGHNA, CDR2 YNFKEQ. The rearrangement links TRBV4-2 to TRBJ2-3, with TRBD1 identical over 7 bases. The sample comprised PBMCs or a T cell subset sorted from them (not recorded which). This receptor was obtained from a man aged 18 to 29 who had mild COVID-19 (a few samples of this study predate the infection). Cell type and time point are not known. CDR3 region: CASSPTGVGDTQYF. DNA of the CDR3: TGTGCCAGCAGTCCTACAGGGGTAGGAGATACGCAGTATTTT.